This paragraph reports one TCR beta chain. Antigen: not known. The data originate from a study of beta chain features in type 1 diabetes. Across the study: The patients were much like the healthy donors in age, gender and cell yields. Notes on the study in general: Sampled from patients, naive, central memory and Treg TCRB repertoires appeared more similar than those sampled from healthy donors.

By way of CD45RO/CCR7/CD25/CD127/CD95/CD27, the CD4+ regulatory, stem cell-like memory, central memory and naive cells were sorted. The germline V and J ends were trimmed by 5 bases and 6 bases, with 20 bases remaining between them. CDR1 is SGHTA and CDR2 is FQGNSA in the germline V gene. This CDR3 comprises 17 residues. The entirety of the isolated RNA underwent reverse transcription, so expressed TCRB transcripts were sequenced. Each sample of naive, central memory or regulatory T cells had, on average, about 3.57 million reads. The protocol was immunoSEQ multiplex PCR, while the TCRdb copy is restricted to in-frame clones and leaves out a portion. The sample holds roughly 500,000 clones, over 9.5% seen once.

The chain carries TRBV7-2 and TRBJ1-6; D is undetermined. Sequenced input: naive CD4+ T cells from blood. The origin of this receptor is a woman aged 18-29 years in good health. CDR3 bases: TGTGCCAGCAGCCCCTGGACTCGTCCCAGGCCTAATTCACCCCTCCACTTT. It translates to CASSPWTRPRPNSPLHF.